This is a list of T cell receptor beta chains from one sample in a study of blood T cells in healthy people across ages. TCRdb passed the 5' RACE reads through MiXCR, listing each CDR3 protein once. The sample lists approximately 690,000 distinct CDR3 sequences, under 70% occurring once. Sequencing was carried out using blood. Receptor source: a man in his 60s in good health. Both conserved end residues are part of each CDR3. Each record gives: V gene, CDR3 length, J gene, D gene, clone size, CDR3 protein, CDR3 DNA. D genes are given only for firm matches. The listing skips clone size in some rows; elsewhere it reads once, few, many or a size class.

v_call: TRBV15
cdr3_length: 15
j_call: TRBJ1-2
d_call: TRBD1
clone_size: few
cdr3_aa: CATSSTGGGFYGYTF
cdr3_nt: TGTGCCACCAGCAGTACAGGGGGCGGATTCTATGGCTACACCTTC

v_call: TRBV20-1
cdr3_length: 16
j_call: TRBJ1-2
d_call: TRBD1
clone_size: -
cdr3_aa: CSARVDRGPSNYGYTF
cdr3_nt: TGCAGTGCTAGAGTGGACAGGGGGCCATCTAACTATGGCTACACCTTC

v_call: TRBV9
cdr3_length: 17
j_call: TRBJ1-2
d_call: -
clone_size: once
cdr3_aa: CASSPRVDRPPNYGYTF
cdr3_nt: TGTGCCAGCAGCCCCAGAGTTGACAGGCCGCCCAACTATGGCTACACCTTC

v_call: TRBV4-1
cdr3_length: 14
j_call: TRBJ1-4
d_call: -
clone_size: -
cdr3_aa: CASSQVISSEKLFF
cdr3_nt: TGCGCCAGCAGCCAAGTAATTTCTAGCGAAAAACTGTTTTTT

v_call: TRBV29-1
cdr3_length: 14
j_call: TRBJ2-3
d_call: -
clone_size: few
cdr3_aa: CSAVSGSRTDTQYF
cdr3_nt: TGCAGCGCTGTCAGCGGGTCTCGCACCGATACGCAGTATTTT

v_call: TRBV11-2
cdr3_length: 15
j_call: TRBJ2-7
d_call: TRBD1
clone_size: -
cdr3_aa: CASSLTGTEYNEQYF
cdr3_nt: TGTGCCAGCAGCCTCACCGGGACAGAGTACAATGAGCAGTACTTC

v_call: TRBV4-1
cdr3_length: 17
j_call: TRBJ2-4
d_call: TRBD1
clone_size: few
cdr3_aa: CASSQDPIRDRIDIQYF
cdr3_nt: TGCGCCAGCAGCCAGGATCCGATCCGGGACAGGATAGACATTCAGTACTTC

v_call: TRBV9
cdr3_length: 13
j_call: TRBJ2-5
d_call: -
clone_size: few
cdr3_aa: CASSALSGETQYF
cdr3_nt: TGTGCCAGCAGCGCCCTGTCGGGAGAGACCCAGTACTTC

v_call: TRBV19
cdr3_length: 17
j_call: TRBJ2-6
d_call: -
clone_size: -
cdr3_aa: CASSTTGVGSGANVLTF
cdr3_nt: TGTGCCAGTAGTACGACGGGGGTAGGATCTGGGGCCAACGTCCTGACTTTC

v_call: TRBV9
cdr3_length: 15
j_call: TRBJ2-7
d_call: -
clone_size: few
cdr3_aa: CASSVDQGAAYEQYF
cdr3_nt: TGTGCCAGCAGCGTAGATCAAGGGGCGGCGTACGAGCAGTACTTC

v_call: TRBV18
cdr3_length: 14
j_call: TRBJ2-1
d_call: TRBD1
clone_size: -
cdr3_aa: CASSPLSGGLEQFF
cdr3_nt: TGTGCCAGCTCACCACTATCAGGGGGTCTTGAGCAGTTCTTC

v_call: TRBV29-1
cdr3_length: 13
j_call: TRBJ1-2
d_call: -
clone_size: -
cdr3_aa: CSVPLPFNYGYTF
cdr3_nt: TGCAGCGTTCCCCTTCCCTTTAACTATGGCTACACCTTC

v_call: TRBV6-5
cdr3_length: 14
j_call: TRBJ2-3
d_call: TRBD1
clone_size: -
cdr3_aa: CASRTTGGTDTQYF
cdr3_nt: TGTGCCAGCAGGACAACAGGGGGCACAGATACGCAGTATTTT

v_call: TRBV7-9
cdr3_length: 14
j_call: TRBJ2-1
d_call: TRBD2
clone_size: many
cdr3_aa: CASSLSGGTNEQFF
cdr3_nt: TGTGCCAGCAGCTTAAGCGGGGGGACAAATGAGCAGTTCTTC

v_call: TRBV5-1
cdr3_length: 14
j_call: TRBJ2-5
d_call: TRBD1
clone_size: -
cdr3_aa: CASGPGTGRDEQYF
cdr3_nt: TGCGCCAGCGGGCCCGGGACAGGAAGGGATGAGCAGTACTTC

v_call: TRBV9
cdr3_length: 15
j_call: TRBJ2-1
d_call: -
clone_size: -
cdr3_aa: CASTPRDKTYNEQFF
cdr3_nt: TGTGCCAGCACCCCCCGGGACAAGACTTACAATGAGCAGTTCTTC

v_call: TRBV20-1
cdr3_length: 14
j_call: TRBJ2-7
d_call: -
clone_size: -
cdr3_aa: CSARDRRKTYEQYF
cdr3_nt: TGCAGTGCTAGAGATCGACGTAAAACCTACGAGCAGTACTTC

v_call: TRBV20-1
cdr3_length: 14
j_call: TRBJ2-1
d_call: TRBD2
clone_size: -
cdr3_aa: CSARGPSGDNEQFF
cdr3_nt: TGCAGTGCTAGAGGTCCTAGCGGGGACAATGAGCAGTTCTTC

v_call: TRBV12-3/TRBV12-4
cdr3_length: 13
j_call: TRBJ2-1
d_call: -
clone_size: few
cdr3_aa: CASSFLEYNEQFF
cdr3_nt: TGTGCCAGCAGTTTTCTAGAATACAATGAGCAGTTCTTC

v_call: TRBV28
cdr3_length: 14
j_call: TRBJ2-7
d_call: -
clone_size: -
cdr3_aa: CASSRTLISYEQYF
cdr3_nt: TGTGCCAGCAGCCGGACACTTATCTCCTACGAGCAGTACTTC

v_call: TRBV20-1
cdr3_length: 13
j_call: TRBJ1-1
d_call: TRBD1
clone_size: -
cdr3_aa: CSASGQGSTEAFF
cdr3_nt: TGCAGTGCAAGTGGACAGGGGAGCACTGAAGCTTTCTTT

v_call: TRBV7-2
cdr3_length: 15
j_call: TRBJ2-7
d_call: TRBD2
clone_size: -
cdr3_aa: CASSPRRGSSYEQYF
cdr3_nt: TGTGCCAGCAGCCCCCGGCGGGGGAGCTCCTACGAGCAGTACTTC

v_call: TRBV11-2
cdr3_length: 17
j_call: TRBJ2-1
d_call: TRBD2
clone_size: once
cdr3_aa: CASSKRNSGGASHEQFF
cdr3_nt: TGTGCCAGCAGCAAACGTAATAGCGGGGGGGCCTCCCACGAGCAGTTCTTC

v_call: TRBV20-1
cdr3_length: 13
j_call: TRBJ2-1
d_call: -
clone_size: -
cdr3_aa: CSASAQGYNEQFF
cdr3_nt: TGCAGTGCTAGTGCACAGGGCTACAATGAGCAGTTCTTC

v_call: TRBV6-2/TRBV6-3
cdr3_length: 16
j_call: TRBJ2-5
d_call: -
clone_size: -
cdr3_aa: CASSYSMEGQGETQYF
cdr3_nt: TGTGCCAGCAGTTACTCGATGGAGGGCCAGGGAGAGACCCAGTACTTC

v_call: TRBV6-2/TRBV6-3
cdr3_length: 14
j_call: TRBJ2-1
d_call: TRBD2
clone_size: -
cdr3_aa: CASSRGAAGNEQFF
cdr3_nt: TGTGCCAGCAGTAGGGGAGCAGCGGGGAATGAGCAGTTCTTC

v_call: TRBV20-1
cdr3_length: 15
j_call: TRBJ2-1
d_call: TRBD2
clone_size: -
cdr3_aa: CSAGLAGIYYNEQFF
cdr3_nt: TGCAGTGCAGGACTAGCGGGGATATACTACAATGAGCAGTTCTTC

v_call: TRBV5-1
cdr3_length: 11
j_call: TRBJ2-5
d_call: -
clone_size: -
cdr3_aa: CASSRQRTQYF
cdr3_nt: TGCGCCAGCAGCCGCCAAAGGACCCAGTACTTC

v_call: TRBV5-6
cdr3_length: 15
j_call: TRBJ2-1
d_call: TRBD1
clone_size: few
cdr3_aa: CASTRQGSSYNEQFF
cdr3_nt: TGTGCCAGCACCCGACAGGGCTCATCCTACAATGAGCAGTTCTTC

v_call: TRBV5-1
cdr3_length: 13
j_call: TRBJ2-5
d_call: TRBD2
clone_size: -
cdr3_aa: CASTGSGQETQYF
cdr3_nt: TGCGCCAGCACGGGTAGCGGGCAAGAGACCCAGTACTTC

v_call: TRBV29-1
cdr3_length: 14
j_call: TRBJ2-7
d_call: TRBD2
clone_size: -
cdr3_aa: CSVDTSGGSYEQYF
cdr3_nt: TGCAGCGTTGATACTAGCGGGGGCTCCTACGAGCAGTACTTC

v_call: TRBV20-1
cdr3_length: 16
j_call: TRBJ2-3
d_call: TRBD2
clone_size: few
cdr3_aa: CSARDRLAGVTDTQYF
cdr3_nt: TGCAGTGCTAGAGATCGGCTAGCGGGGGTCACAGATACGCAGTATTTT

v_call: TRBV5-1
cdr3_length: 15
j_call: TRBJ1-1
d_call: -
clone_size: -
cdr3_aa: CASSLGAGLTSEAFF
cdr3_nt: TGCGCCAGCAGCTTGGGGGCAGGGTTGACGAGTGAAGCTTTCTTT

v_call: TRBV6-1
cdr3_length: 15
j_call: TRBJ2-7
d_call: TRBD2
clone_size: -
cdr3_aa: CASSEANSGIYEQYF
cdr3_nt: TGTGCCAGCAGTGAGGCAAATAGCGGGATCTACGAGCAGTACTTC

v_call: TRBV4-2
cdr3_length: 17
j_call: TRBJ1-5
d_call: TRBD1
clone_size: -
cdr3_aa: CASSQTSGTGINQPQHF
cdr3_nt: TGTGCCAGCAGCCAAACAAGTGGGACAGGGATCAATCAGCCCCAGCATTTT

v_call: TRBV5-5
cdr3_length: 14
j_call: TRBJ1-1
d_call: TRBD1
clone_size: few
cdr3_aa: CASSSRTGGNEAFF
cdr3_nt: TGTGCCAGCAGTTCTAGGACAGGGGGGAACGAAGCTTTCTTT

v_call: TRBV20-1
cdr3_length: 12
j_call: TRBJ2-3
d_call: -
clone_size: -
cdr3_aa: CSAIGGADTQYF
cdr3_nt: TGCAGTGCTATTGGAGGGGCAGATACGCAGTATTTT

v_call: TRBV7-2
cdr3_length: 14
j_call: TRBJ2-1
d_call: -
clone_size: few
cdr3_aa: CASSQDGFYNEQFF
cdr3_nt: TGTGCCAGCAGCCAGGATGGATTCTACAATGAGCAGTTCTTC

v_call: TRBV6-5
cdr3_length: 14
j_call: TRBJ2-1
d_call: -
clone_size: few
cdr3_aa: CASSYRGPYNEQFF
cdr3_nt: TGTGCCAGCAGTTATCGGGGGCCCTACAATGAGCAGTTCTTC

v_call: TRBV7-2
cdr3_length: 16
j_call: TRBJ1-3
d_call: -
clone_size: -
cdr3_aa: CASSGGGSLSGNTIYF
cdr3_nt: TGTGCCAGCAGCGGGGGAGGCAGCCTCTCTGGAAACACCATATATTTT